Listed here are 17 T cell receptor beta chains from one sample, sequenced in a study of cytomegalovirus exposure and HLA in healthy donors. PCR amplification relied on 60 Vbeta primers (plus 13 Jbeta primers). Sequencing was performed with immunoSEQ multiplex PCR; in TCRdb, only in-frame clones are kept and a portion is missing. In all, the sample yields over 100,000 clones. What was sequenced was PBMCs. The receptors come from a woman aged 40-49 years in good health and CMV-seropositive.

This chain links TRBV19 with TRBJ1-5; D perhaps matches TRBD1 (6 bases). The CDR3 loop spans 15 amino acids. The germline CDR1 and CDR2 sequences are LNHDA and SQIVND (reference sequence). Trimming pared 1 base from V and 6 bases from J, leaving 13 bases between. CDR3 residues: CASSIALKGGQPQHF. The DNA for the CDR3 is TGTGCCAGTAGTATAGCCCTAAAAGGGGGTCAGCCCCAGCATTTT.

This chain joins TRBV2 and TRBJ2-1; TRBD2 agrees at 7 bases. Germline V gives CDR1 SNHLY, CDR2 FYNNEI. J gave up 4 bases and V 5 bases, and 2 bases lay outside the gene matches. The CDR3 contains 13 residues. The CDR3 coding sequence is TGTGCCAGCAGTTTGGGACTATACAATGAGCAGTTCTTC. Translating it yields CASSLGLYNEQFF.

This chain joins TRBV7-3 and TRBJ2-2; D gene ambiguous. The CDR3 runs to 12 residues. The ends were cut back, 4 bases at V and 4 bases at J, with 4 bases in the middle. Germline CDR1 reads SGHTA; CDR2 reads FQGTGA. CDR3: CASSSSTGELFF. The CDR3 region has the DNA TGTGCCAGCAGCTCCTCCACCGGGGAGCTGTTTTTT.

On this clone itself: Other DNA sequences in the sample encode the same CDR3. The chain joins TRBV7-9 to TRBJ2-7; perhaps TRBD2 as D (5 bases). This CDR3 contains 12 residues. V was pared by 5 bases and J by 4 bases, with 9 bases between. Germline values: CDR1 SEHNR, CDR2 FQNEAQ (reference sequence). The DNA of the CDR3 is TGTGCCAGCAGCCTCACTAGTTACGAGCAGTACTTC. It translates to CASSLTSYEQYF.

The chain couples TRBV29-1 to TRBJ2-7; D call uncertain. The CDR3 runs to 16 residues. V gave up 1 base and J gave up 0 bases, with 16 bases separating them. The germline V gene has CDR1 SQVTM and CDR2 ANQGSEA. This chain's CDR3 is CSVEASDPRSSYEQYF. In DNA form, the CDR3 reads TGCAGCGTTGAAGCATCCGATCCTAGGAGCTCCTACGAGCAGTACTTC.

The rearrangement joins TRBV5-6 to TRBJ2-7; 7 bases match TRBD1. This CDR3 is 13 amino acids long. The germline V gene has CDR1 SGHDT and CDR2 YYEEEE. The V segment lost 3 bases and the J segment 2 bases; nucleotides outside the gene matches: 2. This chain's CDR3 is CASSYRGTYEQYF. The CDR3, as DNA: TGTGCCAGCAGCTACAGGGGTACCTACGAGCAGTACTTC. Variable domain in full (rest from reference TRBV5-6 and TRBJ2-7): DAGVTQSPTHLIKTRGQQVTLRCSPKSGHDTVSWYQQALGQGPQFIFQYYEEEERQRGNFPDRFSGHQFPNYSSELNVNALLLGDSALYLCASSYRGTYEQYFGPGTRLTVT.

This chain connects TRBV18 to TRBJ2-1; 7 nucleotides align to TRBD2. Germline values: CDR1 KGHSH, CDR2 LQKENI. Trimming at V came to 2 bases and at J to 3 bases, leaving 7 bases not matched to a gene. The CDR3 covers 16 residues. The CDR3 sequence: CASSPTGGSVYNEQFF. The CDR3 DNA follows: TGTGCCAGCTCACCAACCGGCGGGAGTGTCTACAATGAGCAGTTCTTC. The whole variable domain, remainder taken from reference TRBV18 and TRBJ2-1, is NAGVMQNPRHLVRRRGQEARLRCSPMKGHSHVYWYRQLPEEGLKFMVYLQKENIIDESGMPKERFSAEFPKEGPSILRIQQVVRGDSAAYFCASSPTGGSVYNEQFFGPGTRLTVL.

The chain recombines TRBV19 with TRBJ2-5; 10 bases agree with TRBD2. V dropped 5 bases and J dropped 4; count of bases not matched to a gene: 7. CDR1 is LNHDA and CDR2 is SQIVND in the germline V gene (reference sequence). The CDR3 loop spans 15 amino acids. This CDR3 is CASSLLAGNGETQYF. For the CDR3, the DNA is TGTGCCAGTAGTTTACTAGCGGGGAACGGAGAGACCCAGTACTTC. Supplemented by reference TRBV19 and TRBJ2-5, the full variable domain reads DGGITQSPKYLFRKEGQNVTLSCEQNLNHDAMYWYRQDPGQGLRLIYYSQIVNDFQKGDIAEGYSVSREKKESFPLTVTSAQKNPTAFYLCASSLLAGNGETQYFGPGTRLLVL.

V usage is TRBV5-1 and J usage is TRBJ2-5; a weak D match, TRBD1 (5 bases). The CDR3 length is 14 residues. Trimming cost V 5 bases and J 5 bases, with 16 bases left between them. CDR1 and CDR2 from the germline V gene are SGHRS and YFSETQ. CDR3 protein: CASRPSRGSETQYF. The CDR3 nucleotides are TGCGCCAGCAGGCCATCAAGGGGAAGCGAGACCCAGTACTTC.

The V gene is TRBV6-1, the J gene TRBJ2-2, with D unresolved. The CDR3 sequence is 14 residues long. V gave up 0 bases and J gave up 5 bases, with 7 bases separating them. The V gene's germline CDR1 is MNHNS and CDR2 SASEGT. The CDR3 here is CASSEAFTTGELFF. The CDR3, as DNA: TGTGCCAGCAGTGAAGCGTTTACAACCGGGGAGCTGTTTTTT.

The chain carries TRBV7-2 and TRBJ2-1; D may be TRBD1 (6 bases). The CDR3 runs to 14 residues. Trimming stripped 2 bases from V and 7 bases from J, with 12 bases between. Germline CDR1 and CDR2: SGHTA and FQGNSA. The CDR3 is CASSLTGSVNEQFF. The CDR3 coding sequence is TGTGCCAGCAGCTTAACAGGGTCAGTGAATGAGCAGTTCTTC.

The rearrangement links TRBV5-6 to TRBJ2-1; D perhaps matches TRBD1 (6 bases). The CDR3 is made up of 13 amino acids. V was clipped by 2 bases and J by 7 bases, with 10 bases between them. Germline V gene lookup returns CDR1 SGHDT and CDR2 YYEEEE. The CDR3 region is CASSLDQGNEQFF. The CDR3 nucleotides are TGTGCCAGCAGCTTAGACCAGGGGAATGAGCAGTTCTTC. The full variable domain, with the rest looked up from reference TRBV5-6 and TRBJ2-1, is DAGVTQSPTHLIKTRGQQVTLRCSPKSGHDTVSWYQQALGQGPQFIFQYYEEEERQRGNFPDRFSGHQFPNYSSELNVNALLLGDSALYLCASSLDQGNEQFFGPGTRLTVL.

The chain has TRBV11-1 and TRBJ2-1; D is unclear. CDR1 is SGHAT and CDR2 is FQDESV in the germline V gene (reference sequence). This CDR3 has 12 residues. Between the trimmed V and J ends, which lost 8 bases and 8 bases, there was a span of 13 bases. The DNA for the CDR3 is TGTGCCAGCGCCATCCTGGGCGATGAGCAGTTCTTC. The encoded protein is CASAILGDEQFF.

The chain uses TRBV9 and TRBJ1-3; a possible D gene is TRBD1 (5 bases). The CDR3 consists of 14 residues. V was shortened by 2 bases and J by 8 bases, with 14 bases between the two germline ends. In germline, CDR1 is SGDLS, CDR2 YYNGEE. CDR3 in amino acids: CASSVRGSGYTIYF. CDR3 bases: TGTGCCAGCAGCGTTAGGGGATCTGGCTACACCATATATTTT.

This sequence joins TRBV7-9 and TRBJ2-7; 11 positions match TRBD1. CDR3 length: 14 residues. J gave up 2 bases and V 5 bases, and 2 bases lay outside the gene matches. Per the germline V gene, CDR1 is SEHNR and CDR2 is FQNEAQ (reference sequence). The CDR3 reads CASSRDRGTYEQYF. For the CDR3, the DNA is TGTGCCAGCAGCCGGGACAGGGGGACCTACGAGCAGTACTTC.

V and J are TRBV5-1 and TRBJ2-5; 12 bases map to TRBD2. V shed 0 bases and J 5 bases; nucleotides not matched to a gene: 11. Germline V gene data show CDR1 as SGHRS and CDR2 as YFSETQ. The CDR3 is 18 residues long. The CDR3 here is CASSLASASGRAGETQYF. CDR3 nucleotide sequence: TGCGCCAGCAGCTTGGCCTCGGCTAGCGGGAGGGCCGGGGAGACCCAGTACTTC.

CDR3 loop: CASSLYGTSGQYEQYF. The CDR3 bases are TGTGCCAGCAGCTTATACGGGACTAGCGGCCAATACGAGCAGTACTTC. This rearrangement joins TRBV11-2 to TRBJ2-7; 11 bases are a match to TRBD2. The V segment lost 2 bases and the J segment 4 bases; nucleotides outside the gene matches: 7. The CDR3 covers 16 residues. Germline-derived CDR1 and CDR2 are SGHAT and FQNNGV.